Following are 29 T cell receptor beta chains from one sample sequenced in a study of neoadjuvant anti-PD-1 for oral cavity cancer. Data came from immunoSEQ multiplex PCR; TCRdb stores just in-frame clones and leaves some out. The sample shows about 7,200 clones, 50% to 60% of them seen only once. The specimen comprised tumor tissue, sampled before nivolumab (anti-PD-1) treatment. The receptor set was obtained from a person between 40 and 80 years old with oral cavity squamous cell carcinoma.

This chain joins TRBV10-1 and TRBJ1-5, with D uncertain. This CDR3 comprises 13 residues. V dropped 2 bases and J dropped 10 bases, with 12 bases sitting between them. Germline V CDR1 and CDR2: WNHNN, SYGVQD (reference sequence). The CDR3 spells CASSEDREKPQHF. Here the CDR3 DNA reads TGCGCCAGCAGTGAGGATAGGGAGAAACCCCAGCATTTT.

Only a few counts were recorded for this clone. The chain is built from TRBV6-6 and TRBJ1-1; D is unclear. Germline CDR1 MNHNY, CDR2 SVGAGI (reference sequence). Trimming took off 8 bases at V and 5 bases at J, with 6 bases between the two ends. The CDR3 length is 10 residues. The CDR3 spells CASGKTEAFF. The CDR3 DNA follows: TGTGCCAGCGGGAAGACTGAAGCTTTCTTT.

This clone showed up just a few times. This chain links TRBV5-1 with TRBJ1-1; 7 bases align to TRBD1. The trim removed 0 bases at V and 2 bases at J, leaving 1 base unmatched. The CDR3 consists of 14 residues. Germline-derived CDR1 and CDR2 are SGHRS and YFSETQ. CDR3 DNA sequence: TGCGCCAGCAGCTTGGGGACAGGAAACACTGAAGCTTTCTTT. Translation: CASSLGTGNTEAFF.

The chain uses TRBV11-1 and TRBJ2-1; 7 positions agree with TRBD1. Trimming cost V 4 bases and J 7 bases; bases outside gene matches: 10. This CDR3 has 15 amino acids. Per the germline V gene, CDR1 is SGHAT and CDR2 is FQDESV (reference sequence). The DNA of the CDR3 is TGTGCCAGCAGCTACAAAGGGGGCGCAAAAAATGAGCAGTTCTTC. It translates to CASSYKGGAKNEQFF.

This clone has only a few counts. The chain joins TRBV5-4 to TRBJ1-2; 8 positions agree with TRBD1. The CDR3 has 15 amino acids. Losses at the gene ends were 3 bases for V and 5 bases for J; bases not matched to a gene: 9. Germline V gene lookup returns CDR1 SGHNT and CDR2 YYREEE (reference sequence). CDR3 loop: CASSSLDRDTYGYTF. The CDR3, as DNA: TGTGCCAGCAGCTCCCTGGACAGGGATACGTATGGCTACACCTTC.

The chain has TRBV11-2 and TRBJ2-2, with D possibly TRBD1 on 5 matching bases. Germline-derived CDR1 and CDR2 are SGHAT and FQNNGV. This CDR3 is built from 14 residues. V was trimmed by 1 base and J by 7 bases, leaving 10 bases between them. The CDR3 here is CASSLAGAGGELFF. For the CDR3, the DNA is TGTGCCAGCAGCTTAGCTGGGGCAGGCGGGGAGCTGTTTTTT.

V usage is TRBV2 and J usage is TRBJ1-1; no clear D gene. This CDR3 spans 13 amino acids. In germline, CDR1 is SNHLY, CDR2 FYNNEI. V was shortened by 1 base and J by 1 base, with 4 bases between the two germline ends. In DNA, the CDR3 is TGTGCCAGCAGTGAAGAAGGGAACACTGAAGCTTTCTTT. Translation gives CASSEEGNTEAFF.

The chain uses TRBV5-1 and TRBJ2-7; D is uncertain. CDR3 length equals 15 residues. V was shortened by 0 bases and J by 6 bases, with 16 bases between the two germline ends. CDR1 is SGHRS and CDR2 is YFSETQ in the germline V gene. The CDR3 sequence: CASSLAGGLGAEQYF. The CDR3 nucleotides read TGCGCCAGCAGCTTGGCCGGTGGGTTGGGCGCCGAGCAGTACTTC.

The chain joins TRBV19 to TRBJ2-7, with D possibly being TRBD1 (6 bases). CDR1 is LNHDA and CDR2 is SQIVND in the germline V gene (reference sequence). Trimming took 10 bases from V and 2 from J, leaving 12 bases between them. This CDR3 has 12 amino acids. The CDR3 is CATRTEPYEQYF. CDR3 DNA: TGTGCCACCCGGACAGAACCCTACGAGCAGTACTTC. The whole variable domain, remainder taken from reference TRBV19 and TRBJ2-7, is DGGITQSPKYLFRKEGQNVTLSCEQNLNHDAMYWYRQDPGQGLRLIYYSQIVNDFQKGDIAEGYSVSREKKESFPLTVTSAQKNPTAFYLCATRTEPYEQYFGPGTRLTVT.

The V gene is TRBV27, the J gene TRBJ2-4; 13 bases are shared with TRBD2. This CDR3 is 19 amino acids long. Germline values: CDR1 MNHEY, CDR2 SMNVEV (reference sequence). With V trimmed by 6 bases and J by 0 bases, 11 bases remained unmatched. The CDR3: CASSPTRTSGGLAKNIQYF. The CDR3, as DNA: TGTGCCAGCAGCCCAACCCGGACTAGCGGGGGATTAGCCAAAAACATTCAGTACTTC.

The chain couples TRBV29-1 to TRBJ1-3; D unresolved. Per germline, CDR1 SQVTM and CDR2 ANQGSEA. The length of the CDR3 is 14 residues. V shed 6 bases and J shed 0 bases, with 12 bases lying between them. DNA of the CDR3: TGCAGCGTCCGGACGGGAATCTCTGGAAACACCATATATTTT. It specifies CSVRTGISGNTIYF.

This clone turned up a few times. The chain joins TRBV6-5 to TRBJ2-1, with D maybe TRBD2 (6 bases). Germline loops: CDR1 MNHEY, CDR2 SVGAGI. Trimming stripped 6 bases from V and 0 bases from J, with 9 bases between. The CDR3 extends over 14 amino acids. The CDR3 sequence is CASRLGGSYNEQFF. As DNA, the CDR3 is TGTGCCAGCAGATTGGGGGGCTCCTACAATGAGCAGTTCTTC.

This clone was seen more than once but under ten times. The CDR3 is CASSYPPGHNYEQYF. The CDR3 DNA reads as TGTGCCAGCAGCTACCCGCCGGGACACAACTACGAGCAGTACTTC. This chain joins TRBV7-9 and TRBJ2-7; tentative D call: TRBD1 (6 bases). Trimming pared 4 bases from V and 3 bases from J, leaving 16 bases between. CDR1 and CDR2 from the germline V gene are SEHNR and FQNEAQ (reference sequence). This CDR3 comprises 15 residues.

V gene TRBV29-1 combines with J gene TRBJ1-1, with 7 bases that match TRBD1. The CDR3 loop spans 14 amino acids. Trimming at V came to 7 bases and at J to 7 bases, leaving 15 bases not matched to a gene. Germline V CDR1 and CDR2: SQVTM, ANQGSEA. The CDR3 here is CSAGSGRGGFEAFF. In nucleotides, the CDR3 is TGCAGCGCAGGATCAGGCAGGGGGGGCTTTGAAGCTTTCTTT.

The gene calls are TRBV19 and TRBJ1-6; no firm D call. The CDR3 contains 15 residues. Germline CDR1 LNHDA, CDR2 SQIVND (reference sequence). V dropped 3 bases and J dropped 7 bases, with 13 bases sitting between them. Here the CDR3 DNA reads TGTGCCAGTAGTATCAGCAGGTCGGTGAATTCACCCCTCCACTTT. The encoded protein is CASSISRSVNSPLHF.

There are a few counts of this clone. The chain recombines TRBV5-5 with TRBJ1-6; no clear D. CDR1 and CDR2 from the germline V gene are SGHKS and YYEKEE (reference sequence). Trimming took off 3 bases at V and 1 base at J, with 11 bases between the two ends. The CDR3 totals 16 residues. For the CDR3, the DNA is TGTGCCAGCAGCTCGGACCAACGGTCCTATAATTCACCCCTCCACTTT. It specifies CASSSDQRSYNSPLHF.

The V call is TRBV7-8, the J call TRBJ2-5, with TRBD2 identical over 9 bases. CDR3 size: 17 residues. V gave up 4 bases and J gave up 2 bases; unmatched junction bases: 11. Germline V gives CDR1 SGHVS, CDR2 FQNEAQ. The CDR3 nucleotides read TGTGCCAGCAGCTCATCCCCTCGGACTAGCGCTCAAGAGACCCAGTACTTC. Amino acid sequence: CASSSSPRTSAQETQYF.

The chain is built from TRBV11-2 and TRBJ2-1; perhaps TRBD2 as D (6 bases). Germline assignment: CDR1 SGHAT and CDR2 FQNNGV. The ends were cut back, 1 base at V and 9 bases at J, with 7 bases in the middle. The CDR3 is 12 amino acids. CDR3 sequence: CASSLAGVEQFF. CDR3 nucleotide sequence: TGTGCCAGCAGCTTAGCGGGAGTTGAGCAGTTCTTC.

V is TRBV19 and J is TRBJ1-2, with D perhaps TRBD1 (5 bases). The germline V gene has CDR1 LNHDA and CDR2 SQIVND (reference sequence). The CDR3 runs to 11 residues. V was pared by 10 bases and J by 2 bases, with 8 bases between. The CDR3 spells CATWGNYGYTF. The CDR3 nucleotides are TGTGCCACCTGGGGCAACTATGGCTACACCTTC. Together with reference TRBV19 and TRBJ1-2, the CDR3 gives the full variable domain: DGGITQSPKYLFRKEGQNVTLSCEQNLNHDAMYWYRQDPGQGLRLIYYSQIVNDFQKGDIAEGYSVSREKKESFPLTVTSAQKNPTAFYLCATWGNYGYTFGSGTRLTVV.

This clone was picked up one time. This chain links TRBV5-1 with TRBJ2-2; TRBD1 is a possible D gene (6 bases). Trimming removed 1 base from V and 0 bases from J, with 13 bases in between. Germline V gives CDR1 SGHRS, CDR2 YFSETQ. CDR3 size: 17 residues. The CDR3, as DNA: TGCGCCAGCAGCTTGATAGGGGCAGGGGCGAACACCGGGGAGCTGTTTTTT. Translation gives CASSLIGAGANTGELFF.

The V call is TRBV20-1, the J call TRBJ1-2; D uncertain. CDR3 length equals 10 residues. Germline lookup yields CDR1 DFQATT and CDR2 SNEGSKA (reference sequence). The germline V and J ends were trimmed by 5 bases and 5 bases, with 6 bases remaining between them. The CDR3: CSAFQYGYTF. CDR3 bases: TGCAGTGCTTTTCAGTATGGCTACACCTTC.

The rearrangement joins TRBV10-3 to TRBJ1-1, with D possibly matching TRBD1 (5 bases). Germline assignment: CDR1 ENHRY and CDR2 SYGVKD. Trimming removed 9 bases from V and 4 bases from J, with 9 bases in between. This CDR3 spans 11 amino acids. The CDR3 DNA reads as TGTGCCATTAATAGGGGCACTGAAGCTTTCTTT. Translation gives CAINRGTEAFF.

The rearrangement links TRBV11-2 to TRBJ1-3, with D unresolved. Trimming took off 5 bases at V and 15 bases at J, with 17 bases between the two ends. This CDR3 spans 12 amino acids. CDR1 is SGHAT and CDR2 is FQNNGV in the germline V gene. The CDR3 is CASSRDRTLTYF. The DNA of the CDR3 is TGTGCCAGCAGCCGCGACCGGACCCTAACATATTTT.

As for this clone: Mismatch with germline at one junction end may stem from a read error. The V call is TRBV29-1, the J call TRBJ2-2; TRBD1 matches at 10 bases. Germline V gives CDR1 SQVTM, CDR2 ANQGSEA. This CDR3 has 13 residues. The CDR3 region is CSVGTGGTEELFF. CDR3 nucleotide sequence: TGCAGCGTTGGGACAGGGGGTACCGAGGAGCTGTTTTTT.

This clone has only a few counts. The rearrangement links TRBV18 to TRBJ2-1; 10 nucleotides align to TRBD1. V was clipped by 2 bases and J by 3 bases; unmatched bases: 1. The CDR3 spans 15 residues. Germline lookup yields CDR1 KGHSH and CDR2 LQKENI. The CDR3 is CASSPGTGDYNEQFF. The CDR3, as DNA: TGTGCCAGCTCACCAGGGACAGGGGACTACAATGAGCAGTTCTTC.

This clone was seen a handful of times. The chain has TRBV7-2 and TRBJ1-5; D is unclear. This CDR3 is built from 14 residues. The V end was cut by 1 base, the J end by 7 bases, with 11 bases between. The germline V gene encodes CDR1 SGHTA and CDR2 FQGNSA. The CDR3 nucleotides read TGTGCCAGCAGCTTAGGACCCATGGGGCAGCCCCAGCATTTT. It codes for CASSLGPMGQPQHF.

The chain recombines TRBV9 with TRBJ1-3; D remains ambiguous. V was trimmed by 0 bases and J by 0 bases, leaving 7 bases between them. The CDR3 spans 15 residues. Per the germline V gene, CDR1 is SGDLS and CDR2 is YYNGEE. In DNA form, the CDR3 reads TGTGCCAGCAGCGTAGGGCGGCGCTCTGGAAACACCATATATTTT. Protein: CASSVGRRSGNTIYF. Full variable domain (outside the CDR3, taken from reference TRBV9 and TRBJ1-3): DSGVTQTPKHLITATGQRVTLRCSPRSGDLSVYWYQQSLDQGLQFLIQYYNGEERAKGNILERFSAQQFPDLHSELNLSSLELGDSALYFCASSVGRRSGNTIYFGEGSWLTVV.

The count of this clone is one. The gene calls are TRBV10-2 and TRBJ1-2; D unresolved. CDR1 is WSHSY and CDR2 is SAAADI in the germline V gene. The V gene lost 3 bases and the J gene lost 0 bases, with 5 bases spanning the gap. The length of the CDR3 is 13 residues. Written as DNA, the CDR3 is TGCGCCAGCAGTGATCCCCCTAACTATGGCTACACCTTC. Amino acids: CASSDPPNYGYTF.

The chain carries TRBV19 and TRBJ1-5; D gene ambiguous. Trimming shortened V by 5 bases and J by 6 bases, and 17 bases separated the two germline ends. CDR3 size: 15 residues. Germline CDR1 is LNHDA and CDR2 is SQIVND (reference sequence). The CDR3 coding sequence is TGTGCCAGTAGTCTCACGAGGGCAGGCGGTCAGCCCCAGCATTTT. It encodes CASSLTRAGGQPQHF.